These 28 T cell receptor beta chains share one sample of origin, sequenced in a study of T cell responses to AZD1222 COVID-19 vaccine. Sequencing used immunoSEQ multiplex PCR; TCRdb keeps in-frame clones, though not all of them. The table has 140,000 or so clones, around 91% seen once; the top ten hold roughly 1.5%. The sample in question was peripheral blood, obtained on day 0 of AZD1222 vaccination. Receptor source: an adult in good health.

The V gene is TRBV5-1, the J gene TRBJ1-5; D perhaps matches TRBD1 (6 bases). V was cut by 0 bases and J by 5 bases, with 9 bases left in between. There are 14 residues in the CDR3. Germline CDR1 and CDR2: SGHRS and YFSETQ. The chain's CDR3 is CASSLAGGDQPQHF. The CDR3 nucleotides read TGCGCCAGCAGCTTGGCGGGGGGCGATCAGCCCCAGCATTTT.

The CDR3 spells CASRHTGNTEAFF. DNA for the CDR3: TGTGCCAGCAGACATACAGGGAACACTGAAGCTTTCTTT. The rearrangement uses TRBV7-9 and TRBJ1-1; a possible D gene is TRBD1 (5 bases). CDR3 length: 13 amino acids. V was clipped by 6 bases and J by 1 base, with 9 bases between them. Germline assignment: CDR1 SEHNR and CDR2 FQNEAQ (reference sequence). Full variable domain (missing parts from reference TRBV7-9 and TRBJ1-1): DTGVSQNPRHKITKRGQNVTFRCDPISEHNRLYWYRQTLGQGPEFLTYFQNEAQLEKSRLLSDRFSAERPKGSFSTLEIQRTEQGDSAMYLCASRHTGNTEAFFGQGTRLTVV.

The V call is TRBV2, the J call TRBJ1-4; D is unclear. The V and J ends lost 5 bases and 0 bases respectively, with 16 bases between them. This CDR3 is built from 17 residues. Germline assignment: CDR1 SNHLY and CDR2 FYNNEI. CDR3 nucleotides: TGTGCCAGCAGTTGGGTCCTCAGCCATTCAACTAATGAAAAACTGTTTTTT. It is translated as CASSWVLSHSTNEKLFF.

This clone has only one observation. The chain links TRBV15 to TRBJ1-4; D is undetermined. The CDR3 consists of 14 residues. In germline, CDR1 is LNHNV, CDR2 YYDKDF (reference sequence). Deletions cut 2 bases from V and 7 bases from J, with 11 bases between. CDR3 sequence reads: CATSRKRESEKLFF. CDR3 bases: TGTGCCACCAGCAGAAAAAGGGAGAGTGAAAAACTGTTTTTT.

V gene TRBV19 combines with J gene TRBJ1-1; 8 positions agree with TRBD1. V shed 10 bases, J shed 0 bases, and the junction held 13 bases outside the gene matches. In germline, CDR1 is LNHDA, CDR2 SQIVND (reference sequence). The CDR3 is 16 amino acids. CDR3: CATSGQAKFMNTEAFF. The CDR3 DNA reads TGTGCCACCTCGGGACAGGCGAAATTCATGAACACTGAAGCTTTCTTT.

This rearrangement joins TRBV18 to TRBJ2-7; 12 positions agree with TRBD1. There are 16 residues in the CDR3. Trimming took 2 bases from V and 6 from J; bases not matched to a gene: 8. Germline CDR1 is KGHSH and CDR2 is LQKENI. Written as DNA, the CDR3 is TGTGCCAGCTCACCATTTCCGGGACAGGGGGCAGGCGAGCAGTACTTC. The encoded protein is CASSPFPGQGAGEQYF.

The chain carries TRBV15 and TRBJ1-1; D gene uncertain. The germline V gene has CDR1 LNHNV and CDR2 YYDKDF (reference sequence). The CDR3 runs to 13 residues. V lost 1 base, J lost 5 bases, and 8 bases lay in between. The CDR3: CATSRARETEAFF. In DNA, the CDR3 is TGTGCCACCAGCAGAGCCCGGGAGACTGAAGCTTTCTTT. Together with reference TRBV15 and TRBJ1-1, the CDR3 gives the full variable domain: DAMVIQNPRYQVTQFGKPVTLSCSQTLNHNVMYWYQQKSSQAPKLLFHYYDKDFNNEADTPDNFQSRRPNTSFCFLDIRSPGLGDTAMYLCATSRARETEAFFGQGTRLTVV.

V gene TRBV6-5 combines with J gene TRBJ2-7; 10 nucleotides align to TRBD2. V gave up 1 base and J gave up 3 bases; unmatched junction bases: 3. The CDR3 consists of 15 residues. Germline assignment: CDR1 MNHEY and CDR2 SVGAGI. The CDR3 DNA sequence: TGTGCCAGCAGTTACTTGCCTAGCGGGAGCTACGAGCAGTACTTC. This encodes CASSYLPSGSYEQYF.

The rearrangement uses TRBV5-1 and TRBJ2-5, with a tentative D call TRBD2 (6 bases). Germline V lookup: CDR1 SGHRS, CDR2 YFSETQ. The CDR3 spans 14 residues. The V and J ends lost 1 base and 5 bases respectively, with 12 bases between them. The CDR3 loop is CASSLSSAKETQYF. DNA for the CDR3: TGCGCCAGCAGCTTGTCTAGCGCGAAGGAGACCCAGTACTTC.

J is TRBJ2-6 and V is TRBV6-5, with 7 bases identical to TRBD1. The germline CDR1 and CDR2 sequences are MNHEY and SVGAGI. The CDR3 loop spans 15 amino acids. J was trimmed by 4 bases and V by 6 bases; bases with no gene match: 6. The chain's CDR3 is CASRTDRAGANVLTF. DNA of the CDR3: TGTGCCAGCAGGACCGACAGGGCCGGGGCCAACGTCCTGACTTTC.

The chain recombines TRBV30 with TRBJ2-3, with D possibly TRBD1 on 6 matching bases. Germline V gene data show CDR1 as GTSNPN and CDR2 as SVGIG (reference sequence). V lost 8 bases, J lost 3 bases, and 18 bases lay in between. The CDR3 sequence is 14 residues long. The CDR3 nucleotides read TGTGCCACAACTACAGGGAAAGGGACAGATACGCAGTATTTT. It is translated as CATTTGKGTDTQYF.

The chain recombines TRBV19 with TRBJ2-6; no firm D call. CDR1 is LNHDA, CDR2 SQIVND, per germline (reference sequence). This CDR3 contains 16 residues. V was shortened by 5 bases and J by 2 bases, with 13 bases between the two germline ends. CDR3 sequence: CASSGRRGTGANVLTF. In DNA, the CDR3 is TGTGCCAGTAGTGGCCGACGAGGTACTGGGGCCAACGTCCTGACTTTC.

V is TRBV27 and J is TRBJ2-7, with 9 bases identical to TRBD1. The V and J ends lost 5 bases and 1 base, in that order; junction bases with no gene match: 9. The V gene's germline CDR1 is MNHEY and CDR2 SMNVEV (reference sequence). The length of the CDR3 is 16 residues. The CDR3 is CASSAISGTGSYEQYF. CDR3 DNA sequence: TGTGCCAGCAGTGCTATCTCCGGGACAGGGTCCTACGAGCAGTACTTC.

In its sample, this clone was seen once. V usage is TRBV9 and J usage is TRBJ1-3; D perhaps matches TRBD1 (5 bases). The CDR3 contains 14 residues. Germline-derived CDR1 and CDR2 are SGDLS and YYNGEE. The ends were cut back, 0 bases at V and 11 bases at J, with 15 bases in the middle. CDR3 DNA: TGTGCCAGCAGCGTAGTTACATCCGGGGGGGCCATATATTTT. Its protein is CASSVVTSGGAIYF.

V usage is TRBV6-1 and J usage is TRBJ1-2; D not certain. Looked up from germline, CDR1 is MNHNS and CDR2 is SASEGT. This CDR3 spans 13 amino acids. Between the trimmed V and J ends, which lost 3 bases and 1 base, there was a span of 6 bases. The CDR3 loop reads CASSDPNNYGYTF. For the CDR3, the DNA is TGTGCCAGCAGTGACCCCAATAACTATGGCTACACCTTC.

There are a few counts of this clone. The V gene is TRBV7-3, the J gene TRBJ2-2, with D perhaps TRBD2 (5 bases). CDR3 length: 13 residues. Trimming cost V 6 bases and J 6 bases, with 11 bases left between them. CDR1 SGHTA and CDR2 FQGTGA come from the germline V gene. DNA for the CDR3: TGTGCCAGCAGTAGAGACGGGGCCGGGGAGCTGTTTTTT. It is translated as CASSRDGAGELFF.

V usage is TRBV30 and J usage is TRBJ2-6; weak D call: TRBD1 (5 bases). Trimming took off 1 base at V and 1 base at J, with 5 bases between the two ends. CDR1 is GTSNPN, CDR2 SVGIG, per germline (reference sequence). CDR3 size: 14 residues. The CDR3 DNA reads as TGTGCCTGGAGTGAGGGGTCTGGGGCCAACGTCCTGACTTTC. This encodes CAWSEGSGANVLTF.

This chain connects TRBV7-9 to TRBJ1-3; D is undetermined. The CDR3 contains 16 residues. Germline CDR1 and CDR2: SEHNR and FQNEAQ (reference sequence). Trimming removed 5 bases at V and 0 bases at J, with 14 bases between. The CDR3 bases are TGTGCCAGCAGCAAGGAACAGCGACCCTCTGGAAACACCATATATTTT. It yields the protein CASSKEQRPSGNTIYF.

The rearrangement links TRBV9 to TRBJ2-1; the D gene is possibly TRBD2 (6 bases). V lost 4 bases, J lost 3 bases, and 23 bases lay in between. Germline V gives CDR1 SGDLS, CDR2 YYNGEE. The CDR3 loop spans 18 amino acids. For the CDR3, the DNA is TGTGCCAGCAGCTACTGGTCCCTCGGGGAGGCGGGCTACAATGAGCAGTTCTTC. Residues: CASSYWSLGEAGYNEQFF.

The V call is TRBV27, the J call TRBJ1-1, with unresolved D. The CDR3 contains 13 residues. Per the germline V gene, CDR1 is MNHEY and CDR2 is SMNVEV (reference sequence). The V end was cut by 7 bases, the J end by 4 bases, with 13 bases between. The CDR3 coding sequence is TGTGCCAGCAACCTTTATTTAGGCACTGAAGCTTTCTTT. Protein: CASNLYLGTEAFF.

The chain is built from TRBV28 and TRBJ1-1, with 8 positions matching TRBD1. This CDR3 contains 15 residues. Per germline, CDR1 MDHEN and CDR2 SYDVKM. V dropped 10 bases and J dropped 6; count of bases not matched to a gene: 16. For the CDR3, the DNA is TGTGCCACTACGGACCCCAGGGGGCGTGGACCTGAAGCTTTCTTT. It codes for CATTDPRGRGPEAFF.

This sequence joins TRBV20-1 and TRBJ1-2; D is ambiguous. The ends were cut back, 3 bases at V and 4 bases at J, with 6 bases in the middle. CDR3 length: 11 amino acids. CDR1 and CDR2 from the germline V gene are DFQATT and SNEGSKA (reference sequence). The CDR3 is CSARTSYGYTF. CDR3 sequence (DNA): TGCAGTGCTAGGACGAGCTATGGCTACACCTTC.

The V gene is TRBV27, the J gene TRBJ1-5, with D hard to call. Germline CDR1 is MNHEY and CDR2 is SMNVEV (reference sequence). V lost 5 bases, J lost 4 bases, and 12 bases lay in between. The CDR3 is made up of 14 amino acids. The CDR3 bases are TGTGCCAGCAGTACCAGACAATCAAATCAGCCCCAGCATTTT. The encoded protein is CASSTRQSNQPQHF.

The J gene is TRBJ1-4, the V gene TRBV5-1, with TRBD1 matching 10 bases. The germline V gene encodes CDR1 SGHRS and CDR2 YFSETQ. CDR3 size: 14 residues. V shed 4 bases and J 8 bases; nucleotides not matched to a gene: 5. The CDR3 here is CASSIGTGAEKLFF. CDR3 sequence (DNA): TGCGCCAGCAGCATAGGGACAGGGGCAGAAAAACTGTTTTTT.

The chain couples TRBV3-1 (or the pseudogene TRBV3-2) to TRBJ1-1, with 7 bases fitting TRBD1. The CDR3 extends over 13 amino acids. V lost 4 bases, J lost 8 bases, and 7 bases stayed unmatched. CDR1 LGHDT and CDR2 YNNKEL come from the germline V gene (reference sequence). The CDR3 region has the DNA TGTGCCAGCAGCCTCAGACAGGGAGGGGAAGCTTTCTTT. It encodes CASSLRQGGEAFF.

The rearrangement joins TRBV28 to TRBJ1-1; TRBD1 might be the D (6 bases). V shed 6 bases and J shed 8 bases, with 19 bases lying between them. Germline V gives CDR1 MDHEN, CDR2 SYDVKM. This CDR3 has 14 amino acids. CDR3 in amino acids: CASSSRRGRGEAFF. CDR3 sequence (DNA): TGTGCCAGCAGCTCCCGACGGGGGCGCGGGGAAGCTTTCTTT.

The chain is built from TRBV5-1 and TRBJ2-1, with D uncertain. The V end lost 4 bases, the J end lost 3 bases, and 5 bases lay between the germline ends. The CDR3 spans 12 residues. Germline CDR1 is SGHRS and CDR2 is YFSETQ. The CDR3 here is CASSTLYNEQFF. The CDR3 coding sequence is TGCGCCAGCAGCACACTCTACAATGAGCAGTTCTTC.

V gene TRBV7-9 combines with J gene TRBJ2-5; no clear D. V lost 1 base and J 5 bases, leaving 14 bases between the germline ends. The CDR3 contains 15 residues. Germline V CDR1 and CDR2: SEHNR, FQNEAQ (reference sequence). The CDR3 DNA reads TGTGCCAGCAGCTTAGTCCCGACGGACGGGGAGACCCAGTACTTC. Translated: CASSLVPTDGETQYF.